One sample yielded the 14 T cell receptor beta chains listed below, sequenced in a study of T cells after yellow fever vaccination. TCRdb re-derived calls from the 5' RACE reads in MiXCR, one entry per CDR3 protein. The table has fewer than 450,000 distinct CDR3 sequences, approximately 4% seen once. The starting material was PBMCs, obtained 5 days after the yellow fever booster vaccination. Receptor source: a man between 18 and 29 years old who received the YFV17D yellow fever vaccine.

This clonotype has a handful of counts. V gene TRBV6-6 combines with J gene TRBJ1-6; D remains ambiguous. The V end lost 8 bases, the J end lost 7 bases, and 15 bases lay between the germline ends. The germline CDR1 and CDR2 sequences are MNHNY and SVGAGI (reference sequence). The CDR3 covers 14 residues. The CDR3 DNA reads TGTGCCAGCTCCCCCCCAGAAAGCAATTCACCCCTCCACTTT. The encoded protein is CASSPPESNSPLHF.

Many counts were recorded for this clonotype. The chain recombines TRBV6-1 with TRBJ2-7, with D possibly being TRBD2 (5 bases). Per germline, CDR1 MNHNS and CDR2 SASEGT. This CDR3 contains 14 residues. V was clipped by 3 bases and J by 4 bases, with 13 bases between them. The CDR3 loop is CASSDLGRVYEQYV. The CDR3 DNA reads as TGTGCCAGCAGTGACCTCGGGCGGGTTTACGAGCAGTACGTC.

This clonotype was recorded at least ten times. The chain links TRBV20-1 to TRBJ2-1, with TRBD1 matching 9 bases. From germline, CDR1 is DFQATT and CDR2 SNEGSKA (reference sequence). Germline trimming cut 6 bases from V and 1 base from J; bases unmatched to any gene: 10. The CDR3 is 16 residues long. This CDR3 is CSATKGQGLSYNEQFF. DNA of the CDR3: TGCAGTGCCACCAAAGGACAGGGGCTATCCTACAATGAGCAGTTCTTC.

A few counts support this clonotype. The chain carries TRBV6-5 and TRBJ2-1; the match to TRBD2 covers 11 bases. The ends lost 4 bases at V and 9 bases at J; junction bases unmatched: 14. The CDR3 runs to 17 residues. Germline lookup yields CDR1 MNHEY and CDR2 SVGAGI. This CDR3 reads CASSSTHPSGGSGEQFF. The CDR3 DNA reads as TGTGCCAGCAGTTCTACACACCCTAGCGGGGGGTCCGGTGAGCAGTTCTTC.

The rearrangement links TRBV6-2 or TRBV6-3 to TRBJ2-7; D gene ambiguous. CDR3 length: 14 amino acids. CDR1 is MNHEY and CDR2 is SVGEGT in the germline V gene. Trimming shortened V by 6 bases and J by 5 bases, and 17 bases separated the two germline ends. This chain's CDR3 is CASRTVTNRDEQYV. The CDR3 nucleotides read TGTGCCAGCAGGACGGTCACCAACCGGGACGAGCAGTACGTC.

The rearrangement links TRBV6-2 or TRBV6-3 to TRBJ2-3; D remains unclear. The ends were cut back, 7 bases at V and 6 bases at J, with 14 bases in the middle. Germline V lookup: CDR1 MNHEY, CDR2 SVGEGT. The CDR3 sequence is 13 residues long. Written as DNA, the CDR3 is TGTGCCAGCAACGTTTACGTGGCCGATACGCAGTATTTT. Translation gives CASNVYVADTQYF.

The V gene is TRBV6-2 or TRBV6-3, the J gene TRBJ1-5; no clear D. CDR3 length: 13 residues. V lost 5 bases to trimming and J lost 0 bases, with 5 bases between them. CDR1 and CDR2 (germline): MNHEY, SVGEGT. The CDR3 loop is CASSEYSNQPQHF. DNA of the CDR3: TGTGCCAGCAGTGAATATAGCAATCAGCCCCAGCATTTT.

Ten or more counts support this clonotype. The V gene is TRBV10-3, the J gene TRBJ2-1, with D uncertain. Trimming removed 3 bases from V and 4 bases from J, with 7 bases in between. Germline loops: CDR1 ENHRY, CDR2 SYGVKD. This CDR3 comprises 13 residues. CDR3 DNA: TGTGCCATCAGTGACATTGCTTACAATGAGCAGTTCTTC. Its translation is CAISDIAYNEQFF.

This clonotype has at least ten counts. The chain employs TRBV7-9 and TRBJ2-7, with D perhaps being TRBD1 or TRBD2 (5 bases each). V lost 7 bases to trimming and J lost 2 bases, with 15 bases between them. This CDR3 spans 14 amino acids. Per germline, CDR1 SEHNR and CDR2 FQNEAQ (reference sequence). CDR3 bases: TGTGCCAGCACGTCCGGGACCAACCCCTACGAGCAGTACTTC. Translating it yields CASTSGTNPYEQYF.

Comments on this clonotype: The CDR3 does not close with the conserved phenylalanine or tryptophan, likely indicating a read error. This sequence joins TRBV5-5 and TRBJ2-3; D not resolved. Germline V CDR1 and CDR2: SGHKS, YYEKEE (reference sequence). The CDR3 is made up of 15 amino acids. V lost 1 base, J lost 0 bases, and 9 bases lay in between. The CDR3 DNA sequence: TGTGCCAGCAGCTTGTTTTCTCAGAGCACAGATACGCAGTATCTT. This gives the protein CASSLFSQSTDTQYL.

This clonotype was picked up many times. As DNA, the CDR3 is TGCGCCAGCAGCCAAACCACAGGGGGTAGTAATGGCTACACCTTC. Translated: CASSQTTGGSNGYTF. The chain has TRBV4-1 and TRBJ1-2; 8 bases match TRBD1. V trimming: 2 bases; J trimming: 6 bases; junction bases outside the gene matches: 8. Germline V gene lookup returns CDR1 MGHRA and CDR2 YSYEKL. The CDR3 has 15 residues.

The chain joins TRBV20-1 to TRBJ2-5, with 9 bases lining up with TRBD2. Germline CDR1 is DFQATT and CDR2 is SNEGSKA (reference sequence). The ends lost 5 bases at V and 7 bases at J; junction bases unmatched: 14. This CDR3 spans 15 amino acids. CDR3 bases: TGCAGTGCTGGGAAGACTAGCGGTCGCCTGGGGACCCAGTACTTC. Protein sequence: CSAGKTSGRLGTQYF.

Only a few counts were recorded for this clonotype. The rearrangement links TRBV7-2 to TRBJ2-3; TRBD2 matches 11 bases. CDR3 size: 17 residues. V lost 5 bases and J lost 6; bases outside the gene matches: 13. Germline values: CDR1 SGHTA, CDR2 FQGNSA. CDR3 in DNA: TGTGCCAGCAGCCGCGAACTAGCGGGGGCTTCAGGGGATACGCAGTATTTT. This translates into CASSRELAGASGDTQYF.

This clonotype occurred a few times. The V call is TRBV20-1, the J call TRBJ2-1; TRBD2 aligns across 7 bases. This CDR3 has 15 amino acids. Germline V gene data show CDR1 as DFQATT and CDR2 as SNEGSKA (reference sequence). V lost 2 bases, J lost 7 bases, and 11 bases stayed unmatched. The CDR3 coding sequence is TGCAGTGCTAGATTCTCCTACCGGGGGGTGAATGAGCAGTTCTTC. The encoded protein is CSARFSYRGVNEQFF.